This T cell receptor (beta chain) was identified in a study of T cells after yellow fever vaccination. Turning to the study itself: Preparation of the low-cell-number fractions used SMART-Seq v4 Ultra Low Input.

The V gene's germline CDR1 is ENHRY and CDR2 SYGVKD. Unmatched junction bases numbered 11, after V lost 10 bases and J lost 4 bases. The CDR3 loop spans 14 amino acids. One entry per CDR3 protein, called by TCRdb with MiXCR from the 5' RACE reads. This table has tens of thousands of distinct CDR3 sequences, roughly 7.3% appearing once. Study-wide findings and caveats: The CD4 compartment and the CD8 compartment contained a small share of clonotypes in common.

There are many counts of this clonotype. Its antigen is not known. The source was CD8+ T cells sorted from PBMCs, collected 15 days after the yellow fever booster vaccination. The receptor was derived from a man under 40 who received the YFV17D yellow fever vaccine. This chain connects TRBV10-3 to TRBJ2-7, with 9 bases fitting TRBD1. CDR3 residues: CATSDDRGTYEQYF. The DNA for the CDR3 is TGTGCCACCAGCGATGACAGGGGGACTTACGAGCAGTACTTC.